This TCR beta chain is from a study of Graves' ophthalmopathy and Graves' hyperthyroidism. The overall study: Peripheral blood samples were taken at initial diagnosis, before any treatment.

Findings and limits, study-wide: With over 85% sensitivity and roughly 77% specificity, a 13-signature model separated ophthalmopathy from stable hyperthyroidism.

Turning to this clonotype: Its specificity is unknown.

Amplification of the TCR beta CDR3 regions used RNA transcripts (as template). After a first-round RT-PCR with HTBI primers, a second-round multiplex PCR was run. TCRdb fed the multiplex PCR reads into MiXCR, producing one record per CDR3 protein. The repertoire holds approximately 700,000 distinct CDR3 sequences, with roughly two fifths as singletons. J was trimmed by 1 base and V by 6 bases; bases with no gene match: 14. CDR3 length equals 17 residues. Germline V gene lookup returns CDR1 WNHNN and CDR2 SYGVQD (reference sequence). Under 3 months in duration, the ophthalmopathy in affected donors had moderate-to-severe activity, CAS ≥3 and NOSPECS ≥4.

This chain connects TRBV10-1 to TRBJ2-7, with TRBD2 identical over 8 bases. Sample: peripheral blood. The clonotype comes from an adult man with Graves' ophthalmopathy. CDR3 in DNA: TGCGCCAGCAGCCAAGCGGGGGCATACCCAACTTCCTACGAGCAGTACTTC. It encodes CASSQAGAYPTSYEQYF.